This passage covers 14 T cell receptor beta chains from one sample sequenced in a study of blood T cell repertoires in COVID-19. This table comes from immunoSEQ multiplex PCR, and its TCRdb copy is limited to in-frame clones, with some not included. The sample lists roughly 170,000 clones; roughly 85% were seen once. Sequences were obtained from PBMCs or T cells enriched from blood (not recorded which). Receptor source: a man aged 55 to 70 who had recovered from COVID-19.

CDR3: CASSAPAGRETQYF. The CDR3, as DNA: TGTGCCAGCAGTGCGCCCGCGGGGAGGGAGACCCAGTACTTC. The chain employs TRBV28 and TRBJ2-5; possible D gene TRBD2, 6 bases. The germline V and J ends were trimmed by 5 bases and 5 bases, with 15 bases remaining between them. The CDR3 sequence is 14 residues long. Germline V gives CDR1 MDHEN, CDR2 SYDVKM.

The genes are TRBV28 and TRBJ2-7, with D tentatively TRBD1 (6 bases). V lost 7 bases, J lost 1 base, and 11 bases lay in between. CDR3 size: 13 residues. CDR1 and CDR2 (germline): MDHEN, SYDVKM. CDR3 in DNA: TGTGCCAGCACTTCAGGGGATTCCTACGAGCAGTACTTC. It encodes CASTSGDSYEQYF.

This chain connects TRBV27 to TRBJ1-2; TRBD1 matches at 8 bases. J was trimmed by 7 bases and V by 1 base; bases with no gene match: 5. This CDR3 spans 14 amino acids. The germline gives CDR1 MNHEY, CDR2 SMNVEV (reference sequence). CDR3 nucleotide sequence: TGTGCCAGCAGTTTATACCAGGGGGCGAGTGGCTACACCTTC. Amino acids: CASSLYQGASGYTF.

The gene calls are TRBV6-5 and TRBJ1-1; the match to TRBD1 covers 9 bases. This CDR3 is built from 15 residues. CDR1 and CDR2 from the germline V gene are MNHEY and SVGAGI. Trimming cost V 6 bases and J 4 bases; bases outside gene matches: 9. DNA for the CDR3: TGTGCCAGCAGACCTATCCTGACAGGGGGCACTGAAGCTTTCTTT. Translating it yields CASRPILTGGTEAFF.

The DNA for the CDR3 is TGTGCCAGCAGCCAACCGGGACTAGCGGGAGGAGTCTCCTACAATGAGCAGTTCTTC. It encodes CASSQPGLAGGVSYNEQFF. The chain employs TRBV7-9 and TRBJ2-1, with 15 bases matching TRBD2. CDR1 SEHNR and CDR2 FQNEAQ come from the germline V gene (reference sequence). Trimming took 5 bases from V and 0 from J; bases not matched to a gene: 8. There are 19 residues in the CDR3.

This clone was seen ten or more times. The chain uses TRBV5-5 and TRBJ2-3; 7 bases match TRBD2. This CDR3 spans 16 amino acids. J lost 6 bases, V lost 4 bases, and 14 bases had no gene match. CDR1 is SGHKS, CDR2 YYEKEE, per germline (reference sequence). CDR3 sequence (DNA): TGTGCCAGCAGCCAGGAACCTAGCGGCACATTGGATACGCAGTATTTT. This codes for CASSQEPSGTLDTQYF.

The CDR3 DNA reads as TGTGCCAGCAGTGATACCCTTGCGAATGAGCAGTTCTTC. It yields the protein CASSDTLANEQFF. V and J are TRBV25-1 and TRBJ2-1, with unresolved D. Trimming removed 3 bases at V and 7 bases at J, with 10 bases between. CDR3 size: 13 residues. Germline V CDR1 and CDR2: MGHDK, SYGVNS.

As concerns this clone: The junction and the germline gene differ at one end; a read error may be behind it. This chain links TRBV7-7 with TRBJ1-4; D possibly corresponds to TRBD1 (6 bases). The CDR3 consists of 15 residues. Germline V gives CDR1 SSHAT, CDR2 FNYEAQ (reference sequence). The CDR3 protein is CASSPGTLPNEKLFF. CDR3 bases: TGTGCTAGCAGCCCCGGGACACTTCCTAATGAAAAACTGTTTTTT.

The chain couples TRBV7-2 to TRBJ1-1, with D possibly TRBD1 on 5 matching bases. Trimming left V 5 bases short and J 1 base short, with 8 bases between. CDR1 SGHTA and CDR2 FQGNSA come from the germline V gene. This CDR3 is 13 amino acids long. This CDR3 reads CASSQGGNTEAFF. In DNA, the CDR3 is TGTGCCAGCAGCCAGGGAGGGAACACTGAAGCTTTCTTT.

This chain joins TRBV2 and TRBJ1-6; TRBD1 matches 7 bases. Germline V lookup: CDR1 SNHLY, CDR2 FYNNEI. The V and J ends lost 10 bases and 6 bases, in that order; junction bases with no gene match: 6. This CDR3 has 13 amino acids. CDR3 amino acids: CANRQGLNSPLHF. The CDR3 DNA sequence: TGTGCCAACCGACAGGGCCTTAATTCACCCCTCCACTTT.

V and J are TRBV9 and TRBJ2-3; 8 bases align to TRBD2. Germline CDR1 reads SGDLS; CDR2 reads YYNGEE. Trimming at V came to 4 bases and at J to 4 bases, leaving 11 bases not matched to a gene. There are 16 residues in the CDR3. The CDR3: CASSIRGGLISDTQYF. The CDR3 DNA sequence: TGTGCCAGCAGCATACGGGGGGGCTTAATATCAGATACGCAGTATTTT.

The chain carries TRBV13 and TRBJ1-1; 9 bases agree with TRBD1. There are 13 residues in the CDR3. CDR1 is PRHDT and CDR2 is FYEKMQ in the germline V gene (reference sequence). J lost 11 bases, V lost 2 bases, and 6 bases had no gene match. The CDR3 reads CASSLRDRVGAFF. The CDR3 DNA sequence: TGTGCCAGCAGCTTAAGGGACAGGGTAGGGGCTTTCTTT.

This clone was recorded only once. V usage is TRBV18 and J usage is TRBJ2-7, with 9 bases fitting TRBD1. The germline gives CDR1 KGHSH, CDR2 LQKENI. The length of the CDR3 is 18 residues. J gave up 6 bases and V 3 bases, and 18 bases lay outside the gene matches. The CDR3 loop reads CASSPLKDPGTGQIEQYF. CDR3 sequence (DNA): TGTGCCAGCTCACCCCTAAAAGACCCCGGGACAGGGCAGATCGAGCAGTACTTC.

The chain is built from TRBV7-2 and TRBJ2-1, with TRBD2 identical over 11 bases. CDR1 and CDR2 from the germline V gene are SGHTA and FQGNSA. The CDR3 extends over 15 amino acids. The V and J ends lost 3 bases and 5 bases, in that order; junction bases with no gene match: 3. CDR3 bases: TGTGCCAGCAGCTTCACTAGCGGGGGCCACAATGAGCAGTTCTTC. It specifies CASSFTSGGHNEQFF.